This T cell receptor beta chain was found in a study of cytomegalovirus exposure and HLA in healthy donors listed by TCRdb under 2017. Background for the entire study: In an earlier analysis of 587 of the donors, 276 Gb of sequence data and some 120 million unique TCR beta sequences from approximately 180 million T cells were reported. About 310 gigabases of sequencing data and some 85 million unique TCR sequences were included in an early release covering 550 to 650 HLA-typed donors. Of the roughly 400 genotyped donors, more than 75% were placed in the genetic ancestry cluster associated with self-reported Caucasian donors. The study aimed to test whether signatures of past pathogen exposure could be identified by cataloging public T cell receptors. The T cell repertoires of some 670 subjects were profiled by immunosequencing and related to cytomegalovirus serostatus. Besides the first cohort of roughly 700 subjects, a separate validation cohort made up of over 100 different subjects was used. The study combined high-throughput TCR immunosequencing, statistical association of individual TCRs with disease status, and machine learning to predict cytomegalovirus infection status. In a later analysis, previously published TCR beta repertoires from about 640 donors were re-analyzed and high-resolution HLA genotyping was added so that TCR occurrence patterns could be studied. In the later analysis, no new phenotypic data were used to find candidate immune exposures; instead, reliance was placed on TCR beta sequences and their occurrence across donors. To decide whether each TCR beta V gene segment behaved as functional or pseudogenic, an earlier analysis of approximately 620 of the donors relied on high-throughput TCR beta sequencing. Donor age, sex, ethnicity and CMV serostatus were compiled together with the repertoire data. A later genetic analysis used genome-wide SNP genotypes for about 65% of the 666 donors, treating that subset as a discovery cohort. All discovery cohort repertoires had been generated using a single sequencing platform. Both class I and class II loci were covered by HLA typing, at four-digit resolution. The number of donors typed differed by locus, with 629-630 for A, B, C, DRB1 and DQB1, around 560 for DQA1, 600 to 610 for DPA1, and around 430 for DPB1. Roughly 5 DR-DQ haplotypes were treated as single units for association and clustering because of strong linkage in the cohort. On average, about 200,000 unique TCR beta nucleotide sequences were sequenced per donor among 300 to 500 genotyped donors of the cohort, with 15% to 20% of those sequences being non-productive. Paper-wide results and their limitations: In this cohort, only TCR beta chains were sequenced, and detectable features were limited by the absence of alpha or paired-chain data. Most TCR sequences were seen in very few donors, while some public TCRs were found in many individuals. A later genetic analysis associated a missense DCLRE1C variant with V-gene and J-gene trimming of TCR beta chains, and an independent cohort replicated the association. A total of 150 to 200 TCR beta chains were listed by the study as associated with cytomegalovirus. According to a later analysis, parvovirus B19, influenza, CMV and Epstein-Barr virus appeared linked to several top co-occurrence clusters. A later analysis found that TCR association rates varied across HLA loci, with DRB1 alleles showing the most associated TCRs and HLA-C alleles the fewest. Some 16 rarely observed V segments, including chromosome 9 orphons, were excluded from the earlier analysis of some 590 of the donors because counts were too low. A later genetic analysis reported fewer N-insertions in productive TCRs among donors in an Asian-associated ancestry cluster than the roughly 700-donor mean. Three of the identified cytomegalovirus-associated TCR beta chains were confirmed in vitro to be specific for cytomegalovirus antigens. Specific HLA alleles were associated with over 15,000 TCR beta sequences at a false discovery rate of 0.05 in a later analysis. Because HLA typing was unavailable for some donors at each locus, only the typed subset was used in association tests. When HLA alleles, especially DR and DQ, strongly co-occurred, attributing TCR associations to individual alleles was difficult. The classifier was reported to diagnose cytomegalovirus status with high specificity and sensitivity in both the original cohort and the validation cohort. A further reported finding was that TCR beta sequences accurately predicted the HLA-A and HLA-B alleles for most subjects in the first cohort. A cluster of highly shared sequence variants was judged likely to represent a technical artifact of the sequencing pipeline. Most CMV-associated TCR beta chains appeared to be HLA-restricted in a later analysis, and the HLA associations seemed to be driven largely by CMV exposure. In a later analysis, HLA-associated TCR beta chains were found to be more clonally expanded and to have lower generation probabilities than equally common non-associated chains. The 87-base-pair reads could not distinguish some IMGT-functional V segments, including TRBV6-2 and TRBV6-3, so those segments were excluded. Presence/absence analyses assumed roughly uniform sequencing depth across donors, an assumption that may not hold. It was suggested by the authors that the approach could potentially be generalized to other disease states and immunological phenotypes. Immune exposure information for the cohort was limited to CMV serostatus. Correlated functional status among segregating V segments might reflect linkage disequilibrium, but an unknown experimental factor could not be ruled out. Broadly in line with IMGT annotations, most TCR beta V segments showed up in productive rearrangements about 87% or about 30% of the time in an earlier analysis of several hundred of the donors.

Library preparation used the immunoSEQ multiplex PCR assay. A mixture of 60 forward primers for TCR Vbeta segments and 13 reverse primers for TCR Jbeta segments was used in the multiplex PCR. A multiplex PCR assay on genomic DNA amplified the CDR3 region of rearranged TCR beta genes. The Illumina HiSeq System was used to sequence the amplified TCR beta libraries as 87-base-pair reads. In the original analysis: A later analysis tallied 70 million to 100 million unique TCR beta chains across the 660 or so repertoires, and some 10 million of those chains were shared by two or more donors. Raw reads were error-corrected and collapsed into unique sequences by a nearest-neighbor algorithm in which closely related sequences were merged to remove PCR and sequencing errors. To assign V, D and J gene segments, CDR3 sequences were aligned to IMGT reference sequences. For a sequence to be retained, a match of at least six nucleotides to both a V gene segment and a J gene segment was required. Rearrangements were called productive when the CDR3 lacked stop codons and stayed in frame with V and J; all others were non-productive. Following IMGT convention, CDR3 was defined as the stretch from the second conserved V-encoded cysteine to the conserved J-encoded phenylalanine. The earlier analysis of about 590 of the donors excluded sequences that lacked an unambiguous match to a single V gene segment. An earlier analysis of 500 to 600 of the donors classified V segments as functional when productive rearrangements were above 56.7% and as segregating when the standard deviation between donors was above 5%. A statistical classification framework was built for diagnosing cytomegalovirus status from the catalog of TCR beta chain sequences. V and J gene assignment, in a later analysis, came from comparing TCR nucleotide sequences with IMGT/GENE-DB human TR gene sequences. Using the TCRdist pipeline, a later analysis assigned CDR3 sequences along with most-parsimonious VDJ recombination scenarios. In a later analysis, each TCR beta chain was defined by its CDR3 amino acid sequence together with its V-gene family, and reads without a unique V-gene family were excluded. In a later analysis, approximately 590 highly shared, low-generation-probability nucleotide sequences were removed to address suspected cross-contamination and a sequencing artifact. A later analysis calculated a clonal expansion index for each public chain from normalized within-repertoire ranks of inferred template counts. A later analysis computed generation probabilities with a VDJ recombination model fitted to out-of-frame rearrangements, and checked the results against IGoR. In a later analysis, TCR-TCR, TCR-HLA and TCR-CMV co-occurrence was scored with hypergeometric tests, and a repertoire-size bias correction was applied to TCR pairs. In a later analysis, false discovery rates were estimated by permuting HLA or CMV assignments 20 times. In a later analysis, co-occurring TCRs were grouped using DBSCAN, and TCRdist sequence similarity was added for clustering within HLA-allele-positive subsets. Repertoires with fewer than 30,000 or more than 120,000 public chains were left out of co-occurrence clustering, as were five repertoires with anomalous nucleotide sharing. Entries here come from immuneACCESS through TCRdb and include only in-frame sequences with V and J called. Some clones fail to appear in such tables; in the studies checked, an unresolved V gene covers under half of the shortfall, and the cause of the remainder is unknown. From that table come the V and J calls and clone size; the DNA was used to work out D and trimming. The sample table shows 150,000 to 200,000 clones, and 78% are seen once. 4.5% to 7.5% of the sample is held by the ten biggest clonotypes.

Via the germline V gene, CDR1 is SQVTM and CDR2 ANQGSEA. The CDR3 runs 13 residues from the cysteine to the phenylalanine. Only the CDR3 region is kept as DNA, spanning 39 bases read in frame from base 1. V has 4 bases trimmed and J has 3 bases trimmed; junction bases matching no gene number 5. In regard to this clone: Its antigen is currently not known. Per-base qualities were not stored, and no clone one base away is much larger.

The cohort was made up of approximately 670 healthy bone marrow donors. At the time of sampling, every cohort member was nominally healthy, though immune exposures that went unrecorded were likely present. The donor was CMV seropositive and was included in the group of 290 or so seropositive cohort members. Each donor provided a peripheral blood sample, and peripheral blood mononuclear cells were used for TCR beta sequencing. The Qiagen DNeasy Blood Extraction Kit was used to extract genomic DNA from the blood cell samples. This receptor chain uses TRBV29-1 and TRBJ2-7, with 8 bases matching TRBD1. The receptor was isolated from a woman aged 25 to 39 in good health and CMV-seropositive. The sequenced sample was PBMCs. The DNA reads TGCAGCGTTGCCCCAGGGGGCGTCTACGAGCAGTACTTC. It codes for CSVAPGGVYEQYF.